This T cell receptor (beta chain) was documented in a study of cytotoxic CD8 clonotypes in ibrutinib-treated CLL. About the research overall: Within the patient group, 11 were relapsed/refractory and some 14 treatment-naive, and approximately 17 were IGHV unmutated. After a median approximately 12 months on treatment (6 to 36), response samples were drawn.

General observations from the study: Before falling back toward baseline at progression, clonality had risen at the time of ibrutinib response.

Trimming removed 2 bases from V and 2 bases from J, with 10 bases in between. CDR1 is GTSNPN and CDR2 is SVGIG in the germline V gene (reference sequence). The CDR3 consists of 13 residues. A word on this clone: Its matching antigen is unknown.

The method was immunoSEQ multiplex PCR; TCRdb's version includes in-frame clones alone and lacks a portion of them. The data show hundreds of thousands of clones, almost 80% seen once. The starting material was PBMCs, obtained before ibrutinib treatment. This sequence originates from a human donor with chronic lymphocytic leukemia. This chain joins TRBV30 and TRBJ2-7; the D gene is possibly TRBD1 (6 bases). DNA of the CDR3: TGTGCCTGGAGTTTCAGGGGCCCCTACGAGCAGTACTTC. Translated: CAWSFRGPYEQYF.